This T cell receptor beta chain was found in a study of CD4 T cells in relation to SARS-CoV-2 and coronaviruses. TCRdb keeps only in-frame clones here, not all; method: immunoSEQ multiplex PCR. The data contain fewer than 20,000 clones, more than 65% of them singletons. Note on this clone: Its cognate antigen is unknown.

Unexposed donor CD4+ T cells date from about 2011-2019, before the COVID-19 pandemic. Isolation of CD4+ T cells took place after roughly nine days in culture. Germline V CDR1 and CDR2: MNHNS, SASEGT. The CDR3 runs 14 residues. V gave up 3 bases and J gave up 15 bases, with 18 bases separating them. The sequencing sample was made of CD4+ T cells from PBMCs, cultured in vitro. The chain is built from TRBV6-1 and TRBJ1-6, with D possibly being TRBD1 (6 bases). The sequence came from a human donor in good health. The CDR3 DNA is TGTGCCAGCAGTGATCGACAGGAACAACTTTACCTCCACTTT. This sequence encodes CASSDRQEQLYLHF.